This is a list of T cell receptor beta chains from one sample in a study of OX40 agonist ivuxolimab in advanced cancers. Profiled with immunoSEQ multiplex PCR; TCRdb holds only in-frame clones, not every one. The sample carries about 77,000 clones, over 85% recorded once. Sequences were derived from CD4+ or CD8+ T cells sorted from blood, sampled in a trial of the OX40 agonist ivuxolimab. These receptors all come from an adult with an advanced solid tumor such as melanoma, head and neck, liver or kidney cancer. Each CDR3 is given with its conserved first and last residue. The order of the fields is D gene, V gene, clone size, J gene, CDR3 DNA, CDR3 protein. A D gene is named only where the DNA matches it firmly. Some rows have no size entry. The others give once, few or many, or a class for an expanded clone.

>TRBD1|TRBV5-4|.|TRBJ1-1
TGTGCCAGCAGCTCCAACCGGGACAGACCCTCAGAAGCTTTCTTT
CASSSNRDRPSEAFF
>.|TRBV5-1|.|TRBJ1-2
TGCGCCAGCAGCTTGGAGGGACATGAAGGCTACACCTTC
CASSLEGHEGYTF
>.|TRBV5-1|.|TRBJ1-1
TGCGCCAGCAGCTTGGCCGGATGGGGCTCCACGCATTTCTTT
CASSLAGWGSTHFF
>.|TRBV5-1|.|TRBJ1-2
TGCGCCAGCAGCTTGGTACAGAGTTCGTGGGGCTACACCTTC
CASSLVQSSWGYTF
>.|TRBV7-2|.|TRBJ2-5
TGTGCCAGCAGCCCGAACCCAGGGGAGGAGACCCAGTACTTC
CASSPNPGEETQYF
>.|TRBV6-6|.|TRBJ2-3
TGTGCCAGCAGGACCCGGGACACCACAGATACGCAGTATTTT
CASRTRDTTDTQYF
>.|TRBV29-1|.|TRBJ2-3
TGCAGCGTCTTTACTAGTTTCACAGATACGCAGTATTTT
CSVFTSFTDTQYF
>.|TRBV7-8|.|TRBJ1-1
TGTGCCAGCAGCTTAGGCCCGAGCGGGGTACCGGACACTGAAGCTTTCTTT
CASSLGPSGVPDTEAFF
>TRBD1|TRBV5-4|.|TRBJ2-7
TGTGCCAGCAGCTTAGCCGGGACAGGGGGGACCGAGCAGTACTTC
CASSLAGTGGTEQYF
>TRBD1|TRBV5-1|.|TRBJ1-2
TGCGCCAGCAGCTCGACAGGGGATCCTAACTATGGCTACACCTTC
CASSSTGDPNYGYTF
>.|TRBV21-1|.|TRBJ2-7
TGTGCCAGCTATAACAGGGGAGGCGAGCAGTACTTC
CASYNRGGEQYF
>.|TRBV25-1|.|TRBJ1-2
TGTGCCAGCAGTGAATACACTACATATTTTAGCTGCTATGGCTACACCTTC
CASSEYTTYFSCYGYTF
>.|TRBV10-1|.|TRBJ1-4
TGCGCCAGCAGTCCTAAGGGACCGACCGAAAAACTGTTTTTT
CASSPKGPTEKLFF
>TRBD1|TRBV19|.|TRBJ2-7
TGTGCCAGTCGCCGGGGACAGCTGGGAGAGCAGTACTTC
CASRRGQLGEQYF
>.|TRBV5-1|.|TRBJ1-6
TGCGCCAGCAGCCTCGGGGGGGGGCGGCAGGCTTCACCCCTCCACTTT
CASSLGGGRQASPLHF
>TRBD2|TRBV7-9|once|TRBJ2-7
TGTGCCAGCAGCCCGAGCGGGGGGGCCATCGACGAGCAGTACTTC
CASSPSGGAIDEQYF
>.|TRBV19|.|TRBJ1-1
TGTGCCAGTAACCCCGGGACTCAAGCTTTCTTT
CASNPGTQAFF
>.|TRBV10-3|once|TRBJ2-3
TGTGCCATCAGTGTAGGCTACGACAACTCTAGCACAGATACGCAGTATTTT
CAISVGYDNSSTDTQYF
>TRBD1|TRBV30|few|TRBJ1-5
TGTGCCTGGAGTCTTCAGGGGGATCAGCCCCAGCATTTT
CAWSLQGDQPQHF
>TRBD2|TRBV19|.|TRBJ2-5
TGTGCCAGTAGTCTAGCGGGAGCTGGACAAGAGACCCAGTACTTC
CASSLAGAGQETQYF
>.|TRBV30|.|TRBJ1-3
TGTGCCTGGAGTGTAGCGGCCGGGGGGATTTGGTCTGGAAACACCATATATTTT
CAWSVAAGGIWSGNTIYF
>.|TRBV5-1|.|TRBJ1-5
TGCGCCAGCAGCTTGGGGGACCCAAATCAGCCCCAGCATTTT
CASSLGDPNQPQHF
>TRBD1|TRBV5-1|.|TRBJ1-2
TGCGCCAGCAGCTGGGACAGTCCCAATTACTATGGCTACACCTTC
CASSWDSPNYYGYTF
>.|TRBV5-4|.|TRBJ2-7
TGTGCCAGCAGCTTGAGTCGGTCTAGCTCCTACGAGCAGTACTTC
CASSLSRSSSYEQYF
>.|TRBV19|.|TRBJ2-1
TGTGCCTCTGGGCTAAGCTCCTACAATGAGCAGTTCTTC
CASGLSSYNEQFF
>.|TRBV7-2|.|TRBJ1-1
TGTGCCAGCAGCTTATGGGGGAACACTGAAGCTTTCTTT
CASSLWGNTEAFF
>.|TRBV14|once|TRBJ1-4
TGTGCCAGCAGCCTAAACCACGCGCCTAATGAAAAACTGTTTTTT
CASSLNHAPNEKLFF
>.|TRBV20-1|.|TRBJ1-1
TGCAGTGGTGGGCGGGGGGCTGAAGCTTTCTTT
CSGGRGAEAFF
>.|TRBV6-1|.|TRBJ2-7
TGTGCCAGCAGTCCCACCTCCTACGAGCAGTACTTC
CASSPTSYEQYF
>.|TRBV5-1|.|TRBJ1-1
TGCGCCAGCAGCTTGGGACCATCGGCCAACACTGAAGCTTTCTTT
CASSLGPSANTEAFF
>.|TRBV5-1|.|TRBJ1-3
TGCGCCAGCAGCTTGGGGTCGGGTGAGAACACCATATATTTT
CASSLGSGENTIYF
>.|TRBV9|.|TRBJ1-3
TGTGCCAGCAGCCCCGTTGGCGGGACATCTGGAAACACCATATATTTT
CASSPVGGTSGNTIYF
>TRBD1|TRBV19|.|TRBJ2-2
TGTGCCAGTAGTGCGGACAGGACAGCCGGGGAGCTGTTTTTT
CASSADRTAGELFF
>TRBD1|TRBV6-1|.|TRBJ1-4
TGTGCCAGCAGTCCAAAGGACAGGGTTGGTGAAAAACTGTTTTTT
CASSPKDRVGEKLFF
>.|TRBV4-1|.|TRBJ1-2
TGCGCCAGCAGCCATTTTCCACGGAGGCAGCCATCGGACTATGGCTACACCTTC
CASSHFPRRQPSDYGYTF
>TRBD1|TRBV27|.|TRBJ2-3
TGTGCCAGCAGTTTACAGGGGGCGTTGACAGATACGCAGTATTTT
CASSLQGALTDTQYF
>TRBD1|TRBV29-1|once|TRBJ2-7
TGCAGCGTTGAAGACGGGACAGTTGATACCATAACCTACGAGCAGTACTTC
CSVEDGTVDTITYEQYF
>.|TRBV19|.|TRBJ2-1
TGTGCCAGTAGTGAACAGCGCAACTCCTACAATGAGCAGTTCTTC
CASSEQRNSYNEQFF
>.|TRBV6-1|.|TRBJ2-7
TGTGCCAGCAGTGAAGCGAGCGGGTGGGAGCAGTACTTC
CASSEASGWEQYF
>TRBD1|TRBV28|.|TRBJ2-1
TGTGCCAGCAGAACCGGGACAGGGCATAATGAGCAGTTCTTC
CASRTGTGHNEQFF
>.|TRBV21-1|.|TRBJ2-7
TGTGCCAGCAGCAAAGGGAACCCGGGACACCCTTACGAGCAGTACTTC
CASSKGNPGHPYEQYF
>.|TRBV6-6|.|TRBJ1-3
TGTGCCAGCAGTCGCAGGGTGGTTGCCGGAAACACCATATATTTT
CASSRRVVAGNTIYF
>.|TRBV28|.|TRBJ1-5
TGTGCCAGCAGTTCAGGGTATAGCAATCAGCCCCAGCATTTT
CASSSGYSNQPQHF
>TRBD1|TRBV7-9|.|TRBJ2-5
TGTGCCAGCAGCAGGGGACAGCAAGAGACCCAGTACTTC
CASSRGQQETQYF
>TRBD2|TRBV27|.|TRBJ2-1
TGTGCCAGCAGTTTCACAGGACTAGGCTCCTACAATGAGCAGTTCTTC
CASSFTGLGSYNEQFF
>TRBD1|TRBV5-1|.|TRBJ2-1
TGCGCCAGCAGCCTTCGACCGGGACAGAGCTTTAATGAGCAGTTCTTC
CASSLRPGQSFNEQFF
>.|TRBV28|.|TRBJ2-3
TGTGCCAGCAATCAACCTAGCACAGATACGCAGTATTTT
CASNQPSTDTQYF
>.|TRBV6-1|.|TRBJ2-1
TGTGCCAGCAGTGAACAGGTTGGCTCCTACAATGAGCAGTTCTTC
CASSEQVGSYNEQFF
>TRBD1|TRBV30|once|TRBJ1-1
TGTGCCTCTCCCGGGACAGGGGGGACTGAAGCTTTCTTT
CASPGTGGTEAFF
>.|TRBV5-1|once|TRBJ2-5
TGCGCCAGCAGCGCCGACAGTGGGGAGCAGTACTTC
CASSADSGEQYF
>.|TRBV19|.|TRBJ1-6
TGTGCCAGTAGCCCCCATCGGGGGTCCTATAATTCACCCCTCCACTTT
CASSPHRGSYNSPLHF
>.|TRBV27|.|TRBJ2-7
TGTGCCAGCAGTCCAGTAGGGACTTCCTCGGCACACGAGCAGTACTTC
CASSPVGTSSAHEQYF
>TRBD1|TRBV7-9|.|TRBJ2-3
TGTGCCAGCAGACGGACAGGGGACCACGGGTACACAGATACGCAGTATTTT
CASRRTGDHGYTDTQYF
>.|TRBV5-1|once|TRBJ1-3
TGCGCCAGCAGCTTGAGAGTAGCGGGTGAAGGAAACACCATATATTTT
CASSLRVAGEGNTIYF